This TCR beta chain was obtained from a study of Ad26.COV2.S vaccination and SARS-CoV-2 variants. Study conclusions and caveats: Placebo and vaccine recipients had non-spike TCR breadth that was similar.

Sequenced by immunoSEQ multiplex PCR; TCRdb stores in-frame clones only, minus some. Of about 350,000 clones in the sample, approximately 90% were seen once. Treatment reported: some 20 received Ad26.COV2.S at low or high dose, single or two shots; 5 received placebo; per-sample allocation not given. Samples came from day 63 after the first vaccine or placebo injection. Notes on this clone: Its antigen is unknown.

The clonotype comes from a person between 18 and 65 years old who received the Ad26.COV2.S COVID-19 vaccine or a placebo. Sequenced here: peripheral blood, sampled in a trial of Ad26.COV2.S vaccine versus placebo.

The CDR3 DNA reads as TGTGCCAGCAGCTATATACAGGGGGCCACAGATCAGCCCCAGCATTTT. Translation gives CASSYIQGATDQPQHF. The rearrangement links TRBV7-2 to TRBJ1-5; 9 bases fit TRBD1. V shed 4 bases, J shed 5 bases, and the junction held 9 bases outside the gene matches. The CDR3 spans 16 residues. Germline V CDR1 and CDR2: SGHTA, FQGNSA.